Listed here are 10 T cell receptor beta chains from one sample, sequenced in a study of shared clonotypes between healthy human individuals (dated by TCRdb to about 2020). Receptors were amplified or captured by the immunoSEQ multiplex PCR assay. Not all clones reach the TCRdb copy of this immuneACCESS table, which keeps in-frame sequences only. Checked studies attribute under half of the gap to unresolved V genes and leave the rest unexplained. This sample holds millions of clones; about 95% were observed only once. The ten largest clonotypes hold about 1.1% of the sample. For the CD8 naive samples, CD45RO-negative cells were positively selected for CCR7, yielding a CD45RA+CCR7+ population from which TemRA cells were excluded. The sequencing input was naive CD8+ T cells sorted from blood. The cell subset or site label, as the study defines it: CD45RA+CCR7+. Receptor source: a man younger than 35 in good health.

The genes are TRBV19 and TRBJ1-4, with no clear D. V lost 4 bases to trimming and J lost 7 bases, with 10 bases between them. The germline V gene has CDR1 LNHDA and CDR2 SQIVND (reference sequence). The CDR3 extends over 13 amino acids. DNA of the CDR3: TGTGCCAGTAGTACCACCGGCCTTGAAAAACTGTTTTTT. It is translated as CASSTTGLEKLFF.

CDR3 protein: CASSSGAIYEQYF. CDR3 bases: TGTGCCAGCAGCTCCGGGGCCATTTACGAGCAGTACTTC. The V and J genes are TRBV11-2 and TRBJ2-7, with D perhaps TRBD1 or TRBD2 (5 bases each). The CDR3 length is 13 residues. The V gene lost 4 bases and the J gene lost 4 bases, with 11 bases spanning the gap. The V gene's germline CDR1 is SGHAT and CDR2 FQNNGV.

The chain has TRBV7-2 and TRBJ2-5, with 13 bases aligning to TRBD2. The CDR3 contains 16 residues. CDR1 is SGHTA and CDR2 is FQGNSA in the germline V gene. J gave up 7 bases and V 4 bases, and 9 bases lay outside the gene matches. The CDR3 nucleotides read TGTGCCAGCAGCTCACTCGGACTAGCGGGAGAGGCGACCCAGTACTTC. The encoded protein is CASSSLGLAGEATQYF. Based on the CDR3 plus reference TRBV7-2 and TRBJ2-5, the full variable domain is GAGVSQSPSNKVTEKGKDVELRCDPISGHTALYWYRQSLGQGLEFLIYFQGNSAPDKSGLPSDRFSAERTGGSVSTLTIQRTQQEDSAVYLCASSSLGLAGEATQYFGPGTRLLVL.

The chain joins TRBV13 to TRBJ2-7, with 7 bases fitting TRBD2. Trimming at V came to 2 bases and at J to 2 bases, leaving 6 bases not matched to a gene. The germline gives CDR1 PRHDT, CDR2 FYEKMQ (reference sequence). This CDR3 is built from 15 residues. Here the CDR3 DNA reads TGTGCCAGCAGCTTACTCGGCGCGGGGGCCTACGAGCAGTACTTC. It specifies CASSLLGAGAYEQYF.

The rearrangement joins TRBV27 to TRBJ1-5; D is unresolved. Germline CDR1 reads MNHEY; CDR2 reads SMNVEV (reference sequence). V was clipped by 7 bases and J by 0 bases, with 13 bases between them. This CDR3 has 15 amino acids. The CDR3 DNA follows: TGTGCCAGCACCCAGACCGGAGATAGCAATCAGCCCCAGCATTTT. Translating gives CASTQTGDSNQPQHF.

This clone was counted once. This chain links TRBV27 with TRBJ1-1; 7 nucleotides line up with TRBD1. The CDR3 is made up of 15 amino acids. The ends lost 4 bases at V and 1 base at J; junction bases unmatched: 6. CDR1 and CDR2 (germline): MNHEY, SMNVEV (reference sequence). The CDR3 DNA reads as TGTGCCAGCAGTTGGACAGGCCCCACGAACACTGAAGCTTTCTTT. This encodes CASSWTGPTNTEAFF.

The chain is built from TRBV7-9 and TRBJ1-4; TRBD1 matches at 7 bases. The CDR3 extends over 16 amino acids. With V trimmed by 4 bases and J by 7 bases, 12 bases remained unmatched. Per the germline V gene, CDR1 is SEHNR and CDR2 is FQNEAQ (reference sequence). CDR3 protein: CASSSNRGKAGEKLFF. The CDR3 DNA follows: TGTGCCAGCAGCTCGAACAGGGGTAAAGCGGGTGAAAAACTGTTTTTT.

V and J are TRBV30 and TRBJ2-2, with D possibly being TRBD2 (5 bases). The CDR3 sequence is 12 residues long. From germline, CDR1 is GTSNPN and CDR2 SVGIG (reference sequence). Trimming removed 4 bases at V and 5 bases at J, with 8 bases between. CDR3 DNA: TGTGCCTGGAATTCGGGGACCGGGGAGCTGTTTTTT. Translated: CAWNSGTGELFF. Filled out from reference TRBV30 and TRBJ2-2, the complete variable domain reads SQTIHQWPATLVQPVGSPLSLECTVEGTSNPNLYWYRQAAGRGLQLLFYSVGIGQISSEVPQNLSASRPQDRQFILSSKKLLLSDSGFYLCAWNSGTGELFFGEGSRLTVL.

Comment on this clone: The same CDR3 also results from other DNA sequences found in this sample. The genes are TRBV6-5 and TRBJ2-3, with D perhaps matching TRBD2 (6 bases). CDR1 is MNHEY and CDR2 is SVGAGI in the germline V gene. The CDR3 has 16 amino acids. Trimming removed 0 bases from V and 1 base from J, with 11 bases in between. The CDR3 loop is CASSYSGGVGTDTQYF. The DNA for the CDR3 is TGTGCCAGCAGTTACTCCGGCGGGGTGGGCACAGATACGCAGTATTTT.

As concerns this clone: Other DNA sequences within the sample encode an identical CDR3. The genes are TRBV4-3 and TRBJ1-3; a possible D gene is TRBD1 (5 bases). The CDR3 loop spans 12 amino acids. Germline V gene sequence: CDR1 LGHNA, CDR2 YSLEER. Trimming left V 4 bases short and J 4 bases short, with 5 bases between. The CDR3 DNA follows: TGCGCCAGCAGCCCAGGGGGAAACACCATATATTTT. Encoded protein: CASSPGGNTIYF.